Below, one T cell receptor (beta chain) is given with its context. Only in-frame clones appear in the TCRdb table, and some are missing; sequencing was by immunoSEQ multiplex PCR. Of about 77,000 clones listed, approximately 90% are singletons. Between the trimmed V and J ends, which lost 1 base and 6 bases, there was a span of 9 bases. CDR3 length: 14 residues. CDR1 is SGHAT, CDR2 FQNNGV, per germline. The data were taken from a study of blood T cell repertoires in COVID-19. The sequencing input was peripheral blood. The chain recombines TRBV11-2 with TRBJ2-2; no reliable D call. The receptor was isolated from a woman aged 80 or older with acute or convalescent COVID-19. CDR3 nucleotides: TGTGCCAGCAGCTTAGCCGGAGCTCCCGGGGAGCTGTTTTTT. This encodes CASSLAGAPGELFF.